This T cell receptor beta chain appears in the sequencing data of a study of blood T cell repertoires in COVID-19. About the research overall: Donors in the United States, Italy and Spain gave samples during acute or convalescent COVID-19.

All enrollees were roughly 18 to 89 years old and from fewer than 30 US areas. In Cohort 3, a recovered donor had either two negative PCRs, clearance, or symptom resolution. Original handling: Reference gene primer amplification gave nucleated cell count estimates. Some clones are missing from TCRdb's copy, which holds only in-frame ones; the method was immunoSEQ multiplex PCR. That table furnishes V, J and clone size, whereas the DNA furnished D and trimming. The table records hundreds of thousands of clones, 65% to 90% of them present only once. J lost 4 bases, V lost 4 bases, and 9 bases had no gene match. CDR1 LNHDA and CDR2 SQIVND come from the germline V gene (reference sequence). The CDR3 is 17 amino acids.

The TCR was taken from a young man who had recovered from COVID-19. The chain has TRBV19 and TRBJ2-7, with TRBD2 matching over 14 bases. What was sequenced was PBMCs or T cells enriched from blood (not recorded which). This CDR3 reads CASSRTGLAGEGYEQYF. The CDR3 region has the DNA TGTGCCAGTAGTAGGACGGGACTAGCGGGAGAAGGGTACGAGCAGTACTTC.